What follows are 16 T cell receptor beta chains derived from one specimen sequenced in a study of shared clonotypes between healthy human individuals (dated by TCRdb to 2019 to 2021). Library preparation employed the immunoSEQ multiplex PCR assay. In TCRdb, the immuneACCESS table is reduced to in-frame sequences with V and J assigned. These tables do not hold every clone; where another copy was compared, an unresolved V gene accounts for under half, and the others remain unexplained. This sample is represented by approximately 2.5 million clones; over 85% of them were singletons. The ten largest make up more than 0.35% of the sample. Input material: naive CD4+ T cells from PBMCs. In the paper's terms, the cell subset or site label means: CD45RA+ positively selected. The receptors shown here come from a man aged 18 to 29 in good health. Some clones in this sample may be carry-over from other donors' samples.

This rearrangement joins TRBV19 to TRBJ1-5, with 10 bases aligning to TRBD1. This CDR3 is built from 16 residues. Germline CDR1 is LNHDA and CDR2 is SQIVND (reference sequence). V trimming: 4 bases; J trimming: 6 bases; junction bases outside the gene matches: 9. This CDR3 reads CASSTGDRGVIQPQHF. The CDR3 DNA sequence: TGTGCCAGTAGTACAGGGGACAGGGGAGTAATTCAGCCCCAGCATTTT. Full variable domain (remainder filled in from reference TRBV19 and TRBJ1-5): DGGITQSPKYLFRKEGQNVTLSCEQNLNHDAMYWYRQDPGQGLRLIYYSQIVNDFQKGDIAEGYSVSREKKESFPLTVTSAQKNPTAFYLCASSTGDRGVIQPQHFGDGTRLSIL.

The chain combines TRBV4-2 with TRBJ2-3, with 10 bases matching TRBD1. The germline V gene encodes CDR1 LGHNA and CDR2 YNFKEQ. The trim removed 4 bases at V and 2 bases at J, leaving 9 bases unmatched. CDR3 length: 17 residues. The CDR3 DNA follows: TGTGCCAGCAGCCTCGGGACAGGGGACGCTAACACAGATACGCAGTATTTT. It is translated as CASSLGTGDANTDTQYF.

The rearrangement links TRBV5-5 to TRBJ1-4; D gene unclear. Trimming pared 4 bases from V and 2 bases from J, leaving 15 bases between. Per the germline V gene, CDR1 is SGHKS and CDR2 is YYEKEE (reference sequence). The length of the CDR3 is 16 residues. The DNA of the CDR3 is TGTGCCAGCAGCGCCGACCGCCTGGGCACTAATGAAAAACTGTTTTTT. Protein sequence: CASSADRLGTNEKLFF. Full variable domain (missing parts from reference TRBV5-5 and TRBJ1-4): DAGVTQSPTHLIKTRGQQVTLRCSPISGHKSVSWYQQVLGQGPQFIFQYYEKEERGRGNFPDRFSARQFPNYSSELNVNALLLGDSALYLCASSADRLGTNEKLFFGSGTQLSVL.

The V gene is TRBV19, the J gene TRBJ2-1, with D perhaps matching TRBD1 (5 bases). The germline V gene has CDR1 LNHDA and CDR2 SQIVND (reference sequence). This CDR3 region has 16 residues. The V gene lost 0 bases and the J gene lost 4 bases, with 13 bases spanning the gap. CDR3 protein: CASSIDGAGYYNEQFF. The CDR3 DNA reads TGTGCCAGTAGTATAGATGGGGCCGGGTATTACAATGAGCAGTTCTTC.

The chain uses TRBV2 and TRBJ1-1; tentatively, D is TRBD1 (5 bases). CDR1 is SNHLY and CDR2 is FYNNEI in the germline V gene. The V gene lost 3 bases and the J gene lost 6 bases, with 11 bases spanning the gap. This CDR3 is 13 amino acids long. CDR3 residues: CASSDRVGAEAFF. In DNA form, the CDR3 reads TGTGCCAGCAGTGACAGGGTAGGGGCTGAAGCTTTCTTT.

The rearrangement uses TRBV11-2 and TRBJ2-2; 8 nucleotides align to TRBD2. The CDR3 length is 17 residues. Germline values: CDR1 SGHAT, CDR2 FQNNGV. V lost 5 bases and J lost 4; bases outside the gene matches: 12. This CDR3 reads CASSPTGGARGTGELFF. The CDR3 nucleotides read TGTGCCAGCAGCCCGACGGGGGGGGCCCGAGGCACCGGGGAGCTGTTTTTT.

This clone was recorded once. The chain is built from TRBV5-5 and TRBJ2-7, with D tentatively TRBD1 or TRBD2 (5 bases each). The V end was cut by 2 bases, the J end by 6 bases, with 9 bases between. The CDR3 is 12 residues long. The germline gives CDR1 SGHKS, CDR2 YYEKEE (reference sequence). CDR3 residues: CASSFMRGEQYF. The CDR3 region has the DNA TGTGCCAGCAGCTTTATGAGGGGCGAGCAGTACTTC.

As concerns this clone: Other DNA variants within this sample encode the same CDR3. CDR3 sequence: CASSVAGGPDTQYF. Here the CDR3 DNA reads TGTGCCAGCAGCGTAGCGGGCGGCCCAGATACGCAGTATTTT. The chain recombines TRBV9 with TRBJ2-3, with D hard to call. Germline V gives CDR1 SGDLS, CDR2 YYNGEE. There are 14 residues in the CDR3. V was pared by 0 bases and J by 4 bases, with 9 bases between.

Details on this clone: An end of the junction does not agree with germline; a read error may underlie this. The chain couples TRBV4-2 to TRBJ2-1; 7 bases line up with TRBD2. CDR1 is LGHNA, CDR2 YNFKEQ, per germline. The CDR3 contains 16 residues. The CDR3: CAGSQDDRREVGEQFF. The CDR3 DNA follows: TGTGCCGGCAGCCAAGATGATCGCCGGGAGGTAGGTGAGCAGTTCTTC.

The CDR3 DNA is TGTGCCAGCAGCGTAGAGGACGACTACGAGCAGTACTTC. Residues: CASSVEDDYEQYF. This sequence joins TRBV9 and TRBJ2-7, with D unresolved. The CDR3 sequence is 13 residues long. CDR1 and CDR2 from the germline V gene are SGDLS and YYNGEE. Trimming pared 0 bases from V and 3 bases from J, leaving 7 bases between.

Note on this clone: At the DNA level, this CDR3 is encoded by other sequences in the same sample as well. CDR3 amino acids: CASSLPGTYEQYF. In DNA form, the CDR3 reads TGTGCCAGCAGTTTGCCGGGAACCTACGAGCAGTACTTC. The gene calls are TRBV28 and TRBJ2-7; D may be TRBD2 (5 bases). The CDR3 loop spans 13 amino acids. V lost 3 bases, J lost 2 bases, and 8 bases lay in between. Germline CDR1 and CDR2: MDHEN and SYDVKM. The full variable domain, rest sourced from reference TRBV28 and TRBJ2-7, is DVKVTQSSRYLVKRTGEKVFLECVQDMDHENMFWYRQDPGLGLRLIYFSYDVKMKEKGDIPEGYSVSREKKERFSLILESASTNQTSMYLCASSLPGTYEQYFGPGTRLTVT.

The rearrangement uses TRBV9 and TRBJ2-5; 8 positions match TRBD2. With 3 bases clipped from V and 5 bases from J, the junction kept 12 bases outside the gene matches. The CDR3 length is 16 residues. CDR1 SGDLS and CDR2 YYNGEE come from the germline V gene. CDR3 sequence: CASSAGGTWDTETQYF. The DNA for the CDR3 is TGTGCCAGCAGCGCGGGGGGGACTTGGGATACCGAGACCCAGTACTTC. The full variable domain, with the rest looked up from reference TRBV9 and TRBJ2-5, is DSGVTQTPKHLITATGQRVTLRCSPRSGDLSVYWYQQSLDQGLQFLIQYYNGEERAKGNILERFSAQQFPDLHSELNLSSLELGDSALYFCASSAGGTWDTETQYFGPGTRLLVL.

This clone was seen a single time. The V gene is TRBV5-1, the J gene TRBJ2-1, with a tentative D call TRBD1 (5 bases). The CDR3 totals 13 residues. V was trimmed by 4 bases and J by 7 bases, leaving 12 bases between them. Germline V gene lookup returns CDR1 SGHRS and CDR2 YFSETQ. CDR3 residues: CASSLVGQNEQFF. The CDR3 DNA reads as TGCGCCAGCAGCCTCGTAGGACAAAATGAGCAGTTCTTC.

About this clone: The sample contains more than one DNA sequence encoding this CDR3. This chain joins TRBV5-4 and TRBJ2-5; 9 nucleotides agree with TRBD1. The CDR3 consists of 14 residues. Germline values: CDR1 SGHNT, CDR2 YYREEE (reference sequence). V was pared by 4 bases and J by 2 bases, with 3 bases of the junction left unmatched. The chain's CDR3 is CASSLGQGQETQYF. The CDR3 region has the DNA TGTGCCAGCAGCCTCGGACAGGGGCAAGAGACCCAGTACTTC.

The chain joins TRBV28 to TRBJ1-5; D is undetermined. The CDR3 length is 12 residues. The V gene's germline CDR1 is MDHEN and CDR2 SYDVKM. Deletions cut 4 bases from V and 6 bases from J, with 7 bases between. Here the CDR3 DNA reads TGTGCCAGCAGTTCGACATTTCAGCCCCAGCATTTT. It is translated as CASSSTFQPQHF.

The chain is built from TRBV6-4 and TRBJ1-2, with 7 bases lining up with TRBD1. V lost 4 bases to trimming and J lost 4 bases; unmatched junction nucleotides: 9. CDR1 is MRHNA and CDR2 is SNTAGT in the germline V gene. CDR3 length: 15 residues. This chain's CDR3 is CASSAYRGPGYGYTF. CDR3 bases: TGTGCCAGCAGTGCGTACAGGGGACCAGGCTATGGCTACACCTTC.